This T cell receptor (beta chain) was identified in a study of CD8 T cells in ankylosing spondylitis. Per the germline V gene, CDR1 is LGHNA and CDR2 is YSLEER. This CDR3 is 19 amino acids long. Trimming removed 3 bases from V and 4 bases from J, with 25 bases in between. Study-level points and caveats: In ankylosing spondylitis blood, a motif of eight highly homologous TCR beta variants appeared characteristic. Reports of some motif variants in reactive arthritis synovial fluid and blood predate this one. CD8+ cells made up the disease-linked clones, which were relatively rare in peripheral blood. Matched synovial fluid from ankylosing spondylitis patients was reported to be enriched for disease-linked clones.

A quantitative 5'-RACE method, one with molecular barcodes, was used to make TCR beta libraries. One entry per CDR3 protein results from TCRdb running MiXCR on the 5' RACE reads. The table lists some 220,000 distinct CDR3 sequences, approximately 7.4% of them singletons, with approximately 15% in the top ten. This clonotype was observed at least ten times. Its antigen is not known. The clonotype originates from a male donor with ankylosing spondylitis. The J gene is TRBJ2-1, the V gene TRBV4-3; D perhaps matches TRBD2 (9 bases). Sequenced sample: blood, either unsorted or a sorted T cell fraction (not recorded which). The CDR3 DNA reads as TGCGCCAGCAGCCACCCCCCAGGGGGCGGGAGGGGTGCGTACAATGAGCAGTTCTTC. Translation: CASSHPPGGGRGAYNEQFF.